The 18 T cell receptor beta chains presented below share a single source sample, sequenced in a study of CD8+CD57+ T cells in acquired aplastic anemia. TCR beta VDJ and CDR3 were profiled, and genomic DNA was the template. TCRdb ran MiXCR on the reads and lists one entry per CDR3 protein. The data contain hundreds of thousands of distinct CDR3 sequences, roughly 34% of them singletons. Previously, flow cytometry had revealed CD8+CD57+ cell expansion in the patients chosen for sequencing. The sample was sorted CD4+, CD8+, or CD8+CD57+ T cells (not recorded which) from PBMCs. The receptors come from a human donor with aplastic anemia.

This clonotype was seen only a few times. V is TRBV9 and J is TRBJ2-5; D call uncertain. This CDR3 has 15 amino acids. The germline V gene encodes CDR1 SGDLS and CDR2 YYNGEE. The V end lost 0 bases, the J end lost 0 bases, and 9 bases lay between the germline ends. The CDR3 DNA follows: TGTGCCAGCAGCGTAGCTTCAGGCGACCAAGAGACCCAGTACTTC. Encoded protein: CASSVASGDQETQYF.

The rearrangement joins TRBV5-1 to TRBJ2-1, with TRBD2 matching over 9 bases. The CDR3 consists of 16 residues. Looked up from germline, CDR1 is SGHRS and CDR2 is YFSETQ. With V trimmed by 0 bases and J by 5 bases, 6 bases remained unmatched. CDR3 bases: TGCGCCAGCAGCTTGGAGCGGGGGGCGGGGAACAATGAGCAGTTCTTC. It is translated as CASSLERGAGNNEQFF.

The chain recombines TRBV7-2 with TRBJ1-1, with 8 bases that match TRBD1. Germline V CDR1 and CDR2: SGHTA, FQGNSA. The CDR3 extends over 18 amino acids. After removal of 1 base from V and 4 bases from J, the junction contained 14 bases not matched to a gene. CDR3 in amino acids: CASSLGQGARWPSTEAFF. CDR3 DNA: TGTGCCAGCAGCTTAGGGCAGGGGGCACGATGGCCCAGCACTGAAGCTTTCTTT.

The genes are TRBV4-3 and TRBJ2-5, with D unresolved. The V end was cut by 0 bases, the J end by 5 bases, with 7 bases between. Germline V gene data show CDR1 as LGHNA and CDR2 as YSLEER. This CDR3 region has 13 residues. The DNA for the CDR3 is TGCGCCAGCAGCCAAGAGAACGGGGAGACCCAGTACTTC. This sequence encodes CASSQENGETQYF.

This clonotype was counted between two and nine times. The rearrangement links TRBV20-1 to TRBJ2-3, with D perhaps matching TRBD2 (5 bases). Germline V gene lookup returns CDR1 DFQATT and CDR2 SNEGSKA (reference sequence). CDR3 size: 13 residues. Deletions cut 3 bases from V and 7 bases from J, with 14 bases between. The CDR3 bases are TGCAGTGCTAGGTTGGGAGAAATTTATACGCAGTATTTT. Translating gives CSARLGEIYTQYF.

This clonotype was seen a handful of times. The chain combines TRBV5-4 with TRBJ1-6, with a possible D match to TRBD1 (6 bases). The CDR3 has 16 residues. V lost 0 bases and J lost 9, with 16 bases in between. The germline CDR1 and CDR2 sequences are SGHNT and YYREEE (reference sequence). In nucleotides, the CDR3 is TGTGCCAGCAGCTTGGACGCAGGGGCAAATCTTTCACCCCTCCACTTT. The encoded protein is CASSLDAGANLSPLHF.

The rearrangement joins TRBV7-8 to TRBJ2-2; 14 nucleotides line up with TRBD2. Trimming at V came to 3 bases and at J to 3 bases, leaving 3 bases not matched to a gene. The CDR3 has 17 residues. Germline CDR1 and CDR2: SGHVS and FQNEAQ. CDR3 loop: CASSLTSGGVDTGELFF. The CDR3 region has the DNA TGTGCCAGCAGCTTGACTAGCGGGGGGGTGGACACCGGGGAGCTGTTTTTT.

Many counts were recorded for this clonotype. The CDR3 nucleotides are TGTGCCACCAGTGATTTGGGGGACGGGAGGTCCCGAGAGACCCAGTACTTC. Its protein is CATSDLGDGRSRETQYF. The chain couples TRBV24-1 to TRBJ2-5; 7 bases match TRBD2. V lost 0 bases, J lost 4 bases, and 10 bases stayed unmatched. The CDR3 contains 17 residues. The germline V gene has CDR1 KGHDR and CDR2 SFDVKD.

This clonotype was found many times. The rearrangement joins TRBV9 to TRBJ2-7; TRBD1 agrees at 7 bases. Germline V gives CDR1 SGDLS, CDR2 YYNGEE. The CDR3 is 13 amino acids. Germline trimming cut 3 bases from V and 6 bases from J; bases unmatched to any gene: 6. The CDR3 DNA is TGTGCCAGCAGCGGAGCGACAGGGCCCGAGCAGTACTTC. It encodes CASSGATGPEQYF.

The chain uses TRBV12-3 or TRBV12-4 and TRBJ1-6, with 9 bases aligning to TRBD1. V lost 6 bases and J lost 1; bases outside the gene matches: 13. The CDR3 runs to 19 residues. In DNA, the CDR3 is TGTGCCAGCAGAACCTTATTACTGGGACAGGGATCCTATAATTCACCCCTCCACTTT. Translated: CASRTLLLGQGSYNSPLHF.

This chain links TRBV2 with TRBJ2-1; tentatively, D is TRBD1 (6 bases). V dropped 3 bases and J dropped 5 bases, with 14 bases sitting between them. The CDR3 totals 15 residues. Per the germline V gene, CDR1 is SNHLY and CDR2 is FYNNEI. The CDR3: CASSDYRVTDNEQFF. CDR3 bases: TGTGCCAGCAGTGATTACAGGGTAACTGACAATGAGCAGTTCTTC.

The J gene is TRBJ2-7, the V gene TRBV5-1; 9 nucleotides agree with TRBD1. The CDR3 has 20 residues. Trimming cost V 0 bases and J 2 bases; bases outside gene matches: 18. Germline V gene sequence: CDR1 SGHRS, CDR2 YFSETQ. CDR3 nucleotides: TGCGCCAGCAGCTTGGCCCTTCAGCTATCCGGGACAGGGATAACCTACGAGCAGTACTTC. Residues: CASSLALQLSGTGITYEQYF.

The chain couples TRBV3-1 to TRBJ2-7; D gene unclear. The CDR3 contains 13 residues. The V gene's germline CDR1 is LGHDT and CDR2 YNNKEL (reference sequence). Trimming took off 4 bases at V and 3 bases at J, with 10 bases between the two ends. The CDR3 loop is CASSRQTSYEQYF. The CDR3 nucleotides are TGTGCCAGCAGCCGGCAGACGAGCTACGAGCAGTACTTC.

This chain uses TRBV15 with TRBJ1-2, with D uncertain. CDR1 is LNHNV and CDR2 is YYDKDF in the germline V gene (reference sequence). The CDR3 totals 15 residues. V was clipped by 3 bases and J by 2 bases, with 13 bases between them. CDR3 amino acids: CATSSGSWGNYGYTF. In nucleotides, the CDR3 is TGTGCCACCAGCAGTGGGAGTTGGGGAAACTATGGCTACACCTTC.

This clonotype was seen only a few times. V gene TRBV6-1 combines with J gene TRBJ1-6; no reliable D call. This CDR3 has 13 amino acids. The V end was cut by 2 bases, the J end by 3 bases, with 2 bases between. Germline loops: CDR1 MNHNS, CDR2 SASEGT. The chain's CDR3 is CASSENYNSPLHF. As DNA, the CDR3 is TGTGCCAGCAGTGAAAACTATAATTCACCCCTCCACTTT.

This clonotype was seen a few times. The chain combines TRBV7-2 with TRBJ1-4; D call uncertain. Germline-derived CDR1 and CDR2 are SGHTA and FQGNSA. V shed 5 bases and J shed 4 bases, with 11 bases lying between them. CDR3 length: 14 amino acids. CDR3 bases: TGTGCCAGCAGCCCCCCCGGAATTAATGAAAAACTGTTTTTT. This codes for CASSPPGINEKLFF. Filled out from reference TRBV7-2 and TRBJ1-4, the complete variable domain reads GAGVSQSPSNKVTEKGKDVELRCDPISGHTALYWYRQSLGQGLEFLIYFQGNSAPDKSGLPSDRFSAERTGGSVSTLTIQRTQQEDSAVYLCASSPPGINEKLFFGSGTQLSVL.

V and J are TRBV3-1 and TRBJ2-7; the match to TRBD2 covers 10 bases. Germline lookup yields CDR1 LGHDT and CDR2 YNNKEL (reference sequence). The CDR3 spans 16 residues. Trimming removed 4 bases from V and 4 bases from J; junction bases left unmatched: 10. Here the CDR3 DNA reads TGTGCCAGCAGCCCCTGGGTAGCGGGGGGAGAGTACGAGCAGTACTTC. Its protein product is CASSPWVAGGEYEQYF.

The V and J genes are TRBV2 and TRBJ2-3; D gene ambiguous. The CDR3 is made up of 14 amino acids. CDR1 is SNHLY, CDR2 FYNNEI, per germline. Trimming cost V 6 bases and J 5 bases, with 15 bases left between them. In DNA, the CDR3 is TGTGCCAGCAGCCTAAGCCCATCGGGAGATACGCAGTATTTT. Residues: CASSLSPSGDTQYF.